What follows is one T cell receptor beta chain and its context. Its specificity is unknown. These data are taken from a study of OX40 agonist ivuxolimab in advanced cancers. Background on the study: Averaging roughly 60 years in age, with a range of about 20 to 90, the cohort was approximately 84% male. Of the participants, around 39% had some prior anti-PD-1, anti-PD-L1 or anti-CTLA-4 therapy, which was allowed. A partial response was reached by three patients: one with hepatocellular carcinoma and two with cutaneous melanoma. Study-wide results and caveats: On average, CD8+ T cells showed a greater number of expanded clones than CD4+.

The germline V gene has CDR1 SNHLY and CDR2 FYNNEI. V was clipped by 2 bases and J by 9 bases, with 10 bases between them. This CDR3 region has 12 residues. Profiling relied on immunoSEQ multiplex PCR, and the TCRdb table lists in-frame clones only, not all of them. Among about 59,000 clones listed, around 83% were seen once. The TCR comes from an adult with an advanced solid tumor such as melanoma, head and neck, liver or kidney cancer. The sequenced sample was CD4+ or CD8+ T cells sorted from blood, obtained in a trial of the OX40 agonist ivuxolimab. V is TRBV2 and J is TRBJ2-5; D unresolved. In DNA, the CDR3 is TGTGCCAGCAGTGAATCCAGAAGGGCCCAGTACTTC. Encoded protein: CASSESRRAQYF.